Below are 10 T cell receptor beta chains sequenced from a single sample in a study of T cells in localized non-small cell lung cancer. Clones were read by immunoSEQ multiplex PCR, and TCRdb kept only the in-frame ones, dropping some. The table has tens of thousands of clones, roughly 78% seen once. Sequencing used peripheral blood, obtained before any cancer treatment. These receptor sequences come from a male donor at least 60 years old with stage III squamous cell lung carcinoma.

Only a few counts were recorded for this clone. J is TRBJ2-7 and V is TRBV6-5, with TRBD2 identical over 8 bases. V trimming: 6 bases; J trimming: 1 base; junction bases outside the gene matches: 8. The germline V gene encodes CDR1 MNHEY and CDR2 SVGAGI. The CDR3 is made up of 15 amino acids. The CDR3 is CASSQGSGGSYEQYF. DNA of the CDR3: TGTGCCAGCAGCCAAGGGTCGGGAGGGTCCTACGAGCAGTACTTC.

V gene TRBV30 combines with J gene TRBJ1-4; maybe TRBD1 (5 bases). V dropped 1 base and J dropped 12 bases, with 12 bases sitting between them. There are 12 residues in the CDR3. Germline-derived CDR1 and CDR2 are GTSNPN and SVGIG (reference sequence). The CDR3 is CAWSASSGQLFF. The CDR3 region has the DNA TGTGCCTGGAGTGCCTCGTCGGGACAACTGTTTTTT.

V usage is TRBV6-9 and J usage is TRBJ2-1; no firm D call. From germline, CDR1 is MNHGY and CDR2 SVAAGI. This CDR3 is 13 amino acids long. V lost 9 bases to trimming and J lost 3 bases, with 12 bases between them. This CDR3 is CARRLRHYNEQFF. The DNA of the CDR3 is TGTGCCAGGCGATTAAGGCACTACAATGAGCAGTTCTTC.

This clone turned up a few times. This rearrangement joins TRBV15 to TRBJ2-3; D is unresolved. The germline V and J ends were trimmed by 6 bases and 6 bases, with 16 bases remaining between them. Germline loops: CDR1 LNHNV, CDR2 YYDKDF (reference sequence). The CDR3 contains 14 residues. This chain's CDR3 is CATSLGFSRDTQYF. The CDR3 DNA reads TGTGCCACCAGTCTAGGGTTTTCGAGGGATACGCAGTATTTT.

This clone was detected only once. The rearrangement joins TRBV19 to TRBJ2-5; no clear D. The V and J ends lost 10 bases and 0 bases respectively, with 24 bases between them. Germline loops: CDR1 LNHDA, CDR2 SQIVND (reference sequence). This CDR3 contains 17 residues. The CDR3 reads CATEGHRLRRHQETQYF. The CDR3 coding sequence is TGTGCCACTGAAGGCCACCGCTTACGGCGGCACCAAGAGACCCAGTACTTC.

The chain is built from TRBV7-8 and TRBJ2-1; a possible D gene is TRBD2 (6 bases). Germline CDR1 and CDR2: SGHVS and FQNEAQ. Trimming shortened V by 0 bases and J by 6 bases, and 15 bases separated the two germline ends. The CDR3 runs 16 residues. CDR3 in amino acids: CASSLAPAGNFNEQFF. DNA for the CDR3: TGTGCCAGCAGCTTAGCCCCAGCGGGTAATTTCAATGAGCAGTTCTTC.

This chain links TRBV7-2 with TRBJ2-3; possible D gene TRBD2, 5 bases. The CDR3 sequence is 15 residues long. Trimming left V 3 bases short and J 3 bases short, with 13 bases between. Per germline, CDR1 SGHTA and CDR2 FQGNSA. CDR3 region: CASSLNGGLTDTQYF. In nucleotides, the CDR3 is TGTGCCAGCAGCTTGAACGGCGGGCTGACAGATACGCAGTATTTT.

The genes are TRBV18 and TRBJ2-7, with D tentatively TRBD2 (5 bases). CDR3 length equals 15 residues. Trimming took off 0 bases at V and 0 bases at J, with 9 bases between the two ends. The germline CDR1 and CDR2 sequences are KGHSH and LQKENI. Written as DNA, the CDR3 is TGTGCCAGCTCACCACCCCAGCGGCGCTCCTACGAGCAGTACTTC. Protein sequence: CASSPPQRRSYEQYF. The variable domain in full, completed from reference TRBV18 and TRBJ2-7, reads NAGVMQNPRHLVRRRGQEARLRCSPMKGHSHVYWYRQLPEEGLKFMVYLQKENIIDESGMPKERFSAEFPKEGPSILRIQQVVRGDSAAYFCASSPPQRRSYEQYFGPGTRLTVT.

The rearrangement uses TRBV7-2 and TRBJ2-1; D may match TRBD1 or TRBD2 (5 bases each). Germline V CDR1 and CDR2: SGHTA, FQGNSA. V was shortened by 4 bases and J by 2 bases, with 12 bases between the two germline ends. This CDR3 contains 15 residues. CDR3 sequence: CASSSTRDPYNEQFF. CDR3 in DNA: TGTGCCAGCAGCTCGACACGGGACCCCTACAATGAGCAGTTCTTC.

This clone was counted only a few times. The chain employs TRBV7-2 and TRBJ2-5, with 10 positions matching TRBD1. The V gene's germline CDR1 is SGHTA and CDR2 FQGNSA. V gave up 5 bases and J gave up 4 bases; unmatched junction bases: 10. The CDR3 spans 16 residues. In DNA form, the CDR3 reads TGTGCCAGCAGCGATGCCGGGACAGGGGCTTTAGAGACCCAGTACTTC. Translating it yields CASSDAGTGALETQYF.